Below are 24 T cell receptor beta chains sequenced from a single sample in a study of cytomegalovirus exposure and HLA in healthy donors. Assay: immunoSEQ multiplex PCR; the TCRdb copy retains only in-frame clones and omits some. The sample shows roughly 350,000 clones, roughly 88% of them seen only once. Sequencing used PBMCs. The receptors stem from a woman younger than 35 in good health and CMV-seronegative.

The genes are TRBV19 and TRBJ1-2; D is ambiguous. Deletions cut 5 bases from V and 5 bases from J, with 12 bases between. Per the germline V gene, CDR1 is LNHDA and CDR2 is SQIVND (reference sequence). This CDR3 is 13 amino acids long. CDR3 nucleotide sequence: TGTGCCAGTAGTGGCCGGACTCCATATGGCTACACCTTC. Its protein is CASSGRTPYGYTF.

This sequence joins TRBV4-3 and TRBJ2-7; D perhaps matches TRBD2 (6 bases). CDR1 and CDR2 (germline): LGHNA, YSLEER. V was trimmed by 0 bases and J by 3 bases, leaving 18 bases between them. This CDR3 region has 17 residues. The CDR3 DNA reads TGCGCCAGCAGCCAAGATATCGGGGCTAGCGAGAACTACGAGCAGTACTTC. The encoded protein is CASSQDIGASENYEQYF.

The chain combines TRBV5-1 with TRBJ1-1; no clear D. V was trimmed by 4 bases and J by 0 bases, leaving 10 bases between them. Germline assignment: CDR1 SGHRS and CDR2 YFSETQ. The CDR3 sequence is 14 residues long. CDR3 nucleotide sequence: TGCGCCAGCAGCCTGGTGAGGATGAACACTGAAGCTTTCTTT. This codes for CASSLVRMNTEAFF.

The V gene is TRBV28, the J gene TRBJ2-3; unclear D gene. V shed 5 bases and J shed 9 bases, with 9 bases lying between them. The CDR3 runs 11 residues. Germline CDR1 is MDHEN and CDR2 is SYDVKM. CDR3 bases: TGTGCCAGCAGTCCCTCTACCACGCAGTATTTT. Protein sequence: CASSPSTTQYF.

The J gene is TRBJ1-5, the V gene TRBV7-6, with 9 bases fitting TRBD1. The CDR3 is 15 residues long. V dropped 4 bases and J dropped 5; count of bases not matched to a gene: 6. Germline V gives CDR1 SGHVS, CDR2 FNYEAQ. CDR3 residues: CASSSGTGSDQPQHF. CDR3 in DNA: TGTGCCAGCAGCTCAGGGACAGGGTCAGATCAGCCCCAGCATTTT.

The chain combines TRBV28 with TRBJ2-6; 7 nucleotides align to TRBD1. The CDR3 length is 17 residues. Germline CDR1 is MDHEN and CDR2 is SYDVKM. V trimming: 2 bases; J trimming: 0 bases; junction bases outside the gene matches: 4. The CDR3 reads CASSLLGQYSGANVLTF. The CDR3 DNA follows: TGTGCCAGCAGTTTACTGGGACAGTACTCTGGGGCCAACGTCCTGACTTTC.

This clone appeared once. This chain links TRBV29-1 with TRBJ2-3; 7 bases match TRBD2. There are 15 residues in the CDR3. Germline V lookup: CDR1 SQVTM, CDR2 ANQGSEA. V dropped 7 bases and J dropped 3; count of bases not matched to a gene: 13. Here the CDR3 DNA reads TGCAGCGCTCCAGCAGGGAGACTAGCTACAGATACGCAGTATTTT. Amino acids: CSAPAGRLATDTQYF.

This chain uses TRBV5-1 with TRBJ1-4; TRBD1 is a possible D gene (5 bases). The CDR3 is made up of 16 amino acids. V was shortened by 1 base and J by 0 bases, with 10 bases between the two germline ends. The germline gives CDR1 SGHRS, CDR2 YFSETQ. Here the CDR3 reads CASSLTGDATNEKLFF. For the CDR3, the DNA is TGCGCCAGCAGCTTGACAGGAGATGCAACTAATGAAAAACTGTTTTTT.

V is TRBV10-3 and J is TRBJ1-5, with D perhaps TRBD1 (5 bases). The germline gives CDR1 ENHRY, CDR2 SYGVKD. The V end was cut by 0 bases, the J end by 7 bases, with 10 bases between. This CDR3 is built from 14 residues. The CDR3 nucleotides read TGTGCCATCAGTGAGTCGCAGGGCGTCCAGCCCCAGCATTTT. This translates into CAISESQGVQPQHF.

This sequence joins TRBV6-1 and TRBJ1-3, with TRBD1 matching over 8 bases. The J segment lost 3 bases and the V segment lost 4 bases, leaving 5 bases of the junction unmatched. CDR1 is MNHNS and CDR2 is SASEGT in the germline V gene. The CDR3 runs 15 residues. The CDR3 DNA sequence: TGTGCCAGCAGTGGACAGGGGAGAGGTGGAAACACCATATATTTT. Amino acids: CASSGQGRGGNTIYF.

This rearrangement joins TRBV28 to TRBJ1-3; D call uncertain. CDR1 is MDHEN, CDR2 SYDVKM, per germline. This CDR3 is built from 15 residues. Trimming took off 8 bases at V and 1 base at J, with 15 bases between the two ends. This CDR3 reads CASREARDSGNTIYF. In nucleotides, the CDR3 is TGTGCCAGCCGGGAGGCTAGGGATTCTGGAAACACCATATATTTT.

V is TRBV5-1 and J is TRBJ1-5; 7 bases are a match to TRBD1. The CDR3 consists of 14 residues. The trim removed 4 bases at V and 8 bases at J, leaving 9 bases unmatched. Germline CDR1 and CDR2: SGHRS and YFSETQ. The CDR3: CASSMTGSLEPQHF. In DNA, the CDR3 is TGCGCCAGCAGCATGACAGGGTCCTTGGAGCCCCAGCATTTT.

This chain links TRBV7-9 with TRBJ1-2; 9 nucleotides match TRBD1. The CDR3 contains 15 residues. Trimming cost V 5 bases and J 8 bases; bases outside gene matches: 12. From germline, CDR1 is SEHNR and CDR2 FQNEAQ (reference sequence). The CDR3 region has the DNA TGTGCCAGCAGCCCGGGCACAGGGGGCGTAGGAGGCTACACCTTC. Translated: CASSPGTGGVGGYTF.

The chain employs TRBV4-2 and TRBJ2-1, with a tentative D call TRBD2 (5 bases). CDR3 length equals 16 residues. Germline V lookup: CDR1 LGHNA, CDR2 YNFKEQ. V lost 0 bases and J 0 bases, leaving 9 bases between the germline ends. In nucleotides, the CDR3 is TGTGCCAGCAGCCAAGACTGGGCGGGCTCCTACAATGAGCAGTTCTTC. Its protein is CASSQDWAGSYNEQFF.

The V call is TRBV28, the J call TRBJ2-7, with TRBD2 matching 7 bases. CDR3 length: 14 amino acids. Germline V gene lookup returns CDR1 MDHEN and CDR2 SYDVKM. The V segment lost 6 bases and the J segment 0 bases; nucleotides outside the gene matches: 5. The CDR3 nucleotides are TGTGCCAGCAGCCCCAGACTAGCCTCCTACGAGCAGTACTTC. Its protein product is CASSPRLASYEQYF.

This chain joins TRBV6-1 and TRBJ1-3; 7 bases line up with TRBD1. The V gene end was trimmed by 8 bases and the J gene end by 2 bases; junction bases not matched to a gene: 6. The germline V gene encodes CDR1 MNHNS and CDR2 SASEGT. This CDR3 has 14 residues. CDR3 amino acids: CASETDRAGNTIYF. Written as DNA, the CDR3 is TGTGCCAGCGAAACCGACAGGGCTGGAAACACCATATATTTT.

The V call is TRBV7-6, the J call TRBJ1-5; D unresolved. Trimming took off 5 bases at V and 5 bases at J, with 10 bases between the two ends. The length of the CDR3 is 13 residues. Germline assignment: CDR1 SGHVS and CDR2 FNYEAQ. CDR3 loop: CASSPSLYQPQHF. The CDR3 nucleotides read TGTGCCAGCAGCCCTAGTTTGTATCAGCCCCAGCATTTT.

The rearrangement links TRBV6-5 to TRBJ1-2; possibly TRBD1 for D (5 bases). The length of the CDR3 is 13 residues. V dropped 6 bases and J dropped 2 bases, with 10 bases sitting between them. In germline, CDR1 is MNHEY, CDR2 SVGAGI. This CDR3 reads CASRRGQNYGYTF. As DNA, the CDR3 is TGTGCCAGCAGAAGGGGCCAGAACTATGGCTACACCTTC.

CDR3: CASSFSPGGGDEQYF. The CDR3 bases are TGTGCCAGCAGTTTTTCCCCGGGGGGGGGTGACGAGCAGTACTTC. The rearrangement uses TRBV28 and TRBJ2-7; 8 bases map to TRBD2. Germline assignment: CDR1 MDHEN and CDR2 SYDVKM. With 3 bases clipped from V and 5 bases from J, the junction kept 9 bases outside the gene matches. This CDR3 is 15 amino acids long.

The V and J genes are TRBV30 and TRBJ1-3; D is undetermined. CDR1 and CDR2 from the germline V gene are GTSNPN and SVGIG (reference sequence). Between the trimmed V and J ends, which lost 5 bases and 5 bases, there was a span of 13 bases. The CDR3 has 13 amino acids. CDR3: CAWGPRGRNTIYF. DNA of the CDR3: TGTGCCTGGGGGCCCCGGGGAAGAAACACCATATATTTT.

This chain links TRBV28 with TRBJ2-5, with 13 bases aligning to TRBD2. After removal of 5 bases from V and 4 bases from J, the junction contained 7 bases not matched to a gene. Germline CDR1 MDHEN, CDR2 SYDVKM. CDR3 length equals 16 residues. CDR3 residues: CASSPRLAGGLETQYF. CDR3 nucleotides: TGTGCCAGCAGTCCTCGACTAGCGGGAGGTCTAGAGACCCAGTACTTC.

The chain has TRBV7-8 and TRBJ2-2, with 7 bases aligning to TRBD1. CDR3 size: 16 residues. In germline, CDR1 is SGHVS, CDR2 FQNEAQ. The V segment lost 5 bases and the J segment 6 bases; nucleotides outside the gene matches: 12. This CDR3 reads CASSRLGTDSPGELFF. The CDR3 DNA follows: TGTGCCAGCAGCCGTCTAGGGACAGATTCTCCCGGGGAGCTGTTTTTT.

This chain connects TRBV27 to TRBJ2-2, with D unresolved. This CDR3 contains 15 residues. V was cut by 1 base and J by 3 bases, with 9 bases left in between. Looked up from germline, CDR1 is MNHEY and CDR2 is SMNVEV (reference sequence). The CDR3 is CASSLLIYYTGELFF. In nucleotides, the CDR3 is TGTGCCAGCAGTTTATTAATTTATTACACCGGGGAGCTGTTTTTT.

The V call is TRBV10-3, the J call TRBJ2-2; 10 positions match TRBD2. Germline loops: CDR1 ENHRY, CDR2 SYGVKD. The J segment lost 5 bases and the V segment lost 6 bases, leaving 9 bases of the junction unmatched. The CDR3 contains 16 residues. CDR3 loop: CAIRPLAGERTGELFF. CDR3 nucleotides: TGTGCCATCAGACCCCTAGCGGGAGAAAGGACCGGGGAGCTGTTTTTT.